The 13 T cell receptor beta chains listed next were all sequenced from one sample in a study of blood T cells in healthy people across ages. Combining a sample-barcoded 5' primer with a J-beta primer mix, a second PCR ran for about 7 to 11 cycles. TCRdb redid the calling of the 5' RACE reads with MiXCR, one entry per CDR3 protein. The profile covers roughly 2 million distinct CDR3 sequences, with roughly 52% appearing a single time and more than 2% taken by the ten largest. Sequencing was carried out using blood. Source of these receptors: a woman aged 40 to 50 in good health.

The gene calls are TRBV12-3 or TRBV12-4 and TRBJ1-1; D unresolved. Trimming stripped 3 bases from V and 1 base from J, with 15 bases between. CDR3 size: 16 residues. CDR3 sequence (DNA): TGTGCCAGCAGTTTTGAGGCGGGCACAGAGAACACTGAAGCTTTCTTT. This translates into CASSFEAGTENTEAFF.

The rearrangement joins TRBV20-1 to TRBJ2-5, with no clear D. V lost 4 bases, J lost 5 bases, and 20 bases lay in between. Germline loops: CDR1 DFQATT, CDR2 SNEGSKA (reference sequence). CDR3 length: 15 amino acids. The CDR3 spells CSATLFSREGETQYF. As DNA, the CDR3 is TGCAGTGCTACTTTATTTTCAAGGGAAGGGGAGACCCAGTACTTC.

This clonotype has a handful of counts. The chain couples TRBV10-3 to TRBJ1-1; a weak D match, TRBD1 (6 bases). The V and J ends lost 6 bases and 5 bases respectively, with 13 bases between them. Germline-derived CDR1 and CDR2 are ENHRY and SYGVKD. The CDR3 loop spans 13 amino acids. The chain's CDR3 is CAISEGGSTEAFF. The CDR3 bases are TGTGCCATCAGCGAGGGGGGCTCAACTGAAGCTTTCTTT.

J is TRBJ2-7 and V is TRBV4-3, with a tentative D call TRBD1 (5 bases). The ends were cut back, 0 bases at V and 0 bases at J, with 9 bases in the middle. The CDR3 runs 15 residues. CDR1 is LGHNA, CDR2 YSLEER, per germline. The CDR3 nucleotides read TGCGCCAGCAGCCAAGATGCTCAGGGCTCCTACGAGCAGTACTTC. Its protein is CASSQDAQGSYEQYF.

The V and J genes are TRBV12-3 or TRBV12-4 and TRBJ2-4; D not resolved. The J call is doubtful: the DNA matches TRBJ2-7 better. The CDR3 is 14 amino acids. CDR3 in amino acids: CASRPPSASYEQYF. The DNA for the CDR3 is TGTGCCAGCAGGCCCCCAAGCGCTTCCTACGAGCAGTACTTC.

The rearrangement joins TRBV7-2 to TRBJ2-5; 9 positions match TRBD1. Germline V lookup: CDR1 SGHTA, CDR2 FQGNSA. The V and J ends lost 5 bases and 4 bases, in that order; junction bases with no gene match: 8. This CDR3 contains 15 residues. The CDR3 loop is CASSPGTGLIETQYF. The CDR3 nucleotides read TGTGCCAGCAGCCCCGGGACAGGGTTAATAGAGACCCAGTACTTC.

The CDR3 bases are TGTGCCACTCCGTGGGGGGCCGAGCAGTTCTTC. Protein: CATPWGAEQFF. The chain carries TRBV2 and TRBJ2-1, with D perhaps given as TRBD1 or TRBD2 (6 bases each). Germline CDR1 and CDR2: SNHLY and FYNNEI. The CDR3 has 11 residues. Trimming took 10 bases from V and 10 from J, leaving 14 bases between them. Complete variable domain (other parts from reference TRBV2 and TRBJ2-1): EPEVTQTPSHQVTQMGQEVILRCVPISNHLYFYWYRQILGQKVEFLVSFYNNEISEKSEIFDDQFSVERPDGSNFTLKIRSTKLEDSAMYFCATPWGAEQFFGPGTRLTVL.

V usage is TRBV28 and J usage is TRBJ2-1, with 7 bases fitting TRBD1. V shed 10 bases and J 3 bases; nucleotides not matched to a gene: 6. CDR3 length equals 13 residues. From germline, CDR1 is MDHEN and CDR2 SYDVKM. The CDR3 is CATRTGYYNEQFF. Written as DNA, the CDR3 is TGTGCCACCCGGACAGGCTACTACAATGAGCAGTTCTTC. Full variable domain (missing parts from reference TRBV28 and TRBJ2-1): DVKVTQSSRYLVKRTGEKVFLECVQDMDHENMFWYRQDPGLGLRLIYFSYDVKMKEKGDIPEGYSVSREKKERFSLILESASTNQTSMYLCATRTGYYNEQFFGPGTRLTVL.

This clonotype was picked up many times. The chain is built from TRBV7-2 and TRBJ2-5; 10 nucleotides agree with TRBD2. The CDR3 extends over 18 amino acids. J was trimmed by 2 bases and V by 4 bases; bases with no gene match: 13. Germline V gives CDR1 SGHTA, CDR2 FQGNSA. The CDR3 nucleotides are TGTGCCAGCAGCTCATACTTACTAGCGGGGCAACCTCAAGAGACCCAGTACTTC. Protein product: CASSSYLLAGQPQETQYF.

The CDR3: CASSLRDRGRTYEQYF. CDR3 DNA sequence: TGTGCCAGCAGTTTACGGGACAGGGGAAGGACCTACGAGCAGTACTTC. The V gene is TRBV27, the J gene TRBJ2-4, with 10 bases identical to TRBD1. The J call is in doubt because the DNA end fits TRBJ2-7 better. The CDR3 runs 16 residues. The germline V gene encodes CDR1 MNHEY and CDR2 SMNVEV (reference sequence).

The rearrangement uses TRBV6-2 or TRBV6-3 and TRBJ2-1; 8 nucleotides match TRBD2. The junction had 7 bases not matched to a gene; V was cut back by 5 bases and J by 7 bases. There are 14 residues in the CDR3. Germline V gives CDR1 MNHEY, CDR2 SVGEGT. CDR3 nucleotides: TGTGCCAGCAGTCGGAGCGGGGGCTCGAATGAGCAGTTCTTC. Its translation is CASSRSGGSNEQFF.

This sequence joins TRBV6-2 or TRBV6-3 and TRBJ2-1, with TRBD2 as a possible D gene (6 bases). Matching the DNA end better, TRBJ2-7 makes the J call doubtful. CDR1 and CDR2 (germline): MNHEY, SVGEGT. The CDR3 has 15 residues. CDR3 loop: CASSPHRGSYNEQYF. DNA for the CDR3: TGTGCCAGCAGTCCCCACCGGGGGTCCTACAATGAGCAGTACTTC.

This chain joins TRBV6-6 and TRBJ1-1, with D uncertain. The V end lost 8 bases, the J end lost 1 base, and 14 bases lay between the germline ends. Germline V gene data show CDR1 as MNHNY and CDR2 as SVGAGI (reference sequence). CDR3 size: 14 residues. DNA for the CDR3: TGTGCCAGCCAACGAGGCCAAGGGAACACTGAAGCTTTCTTT. Amino acid sequence: CASQRGQGNTEAFF.